Sequencing of this T cell receptor beta chain was carried out in a study of T cell responses to AZD1222 COVID-19 vaccine. Study context: Both about-4-week and about-12-week second-dose recipients were combined.

Remarks on this clone: Its antigen is unidentified.

The protocol was immunoSEQ multiplex PCR, while the TCRdb copy is restricted to in-frame clones and leaves out a portion. The repertoire holds 96,000 or so clones, with roughly 90% as singletons. Trimming cost V 2 bases and J 4 bases, with 8 bases left between them. Germline V gene sequence: CDR1 MNHEY, CDR2 SVGEGT. CDR3 length: 13 amino acids. Broader study findings: Samples come after the peak T cell response, not at day 14. With two AZD1222 doses given, Spike-specific TCR breadth and depth both rose. Clonal diversity was possibly underestimated; the donors were predominantly white British and more often female.

Sequencing used peripheral blood, obtained on day 0 of AZD1222 vaccination. This sequence joins TRBV6-2 or TRBV6-3 and TRBJ2-5; D might be TRBD2 (5 bases). The TCR originated in an adult in good health. DNA for the CDR3: TGTGCCAGCAGTTACACGGACTTAGAGACCCAGTACTTC. Translation gives CASSYTDLETQYF.